The sequence of this TCR beta chain was determined in a study of memory CD4+ T cells and cytomegalovirus serostatus. Across the whole study: Healthy Belgian adult donors included under ten CMV-positive and some 25 CMV-negative people.

Single viable CD3+CD4+CD8-CD45RO+ cells were sorted as the memory CD4+ T cells. In germline, CDR1 is SGHVS, CDR2 FNYEAQ. This CDR3 contains 13 residues. V was pared by 5 bases and J by 3 bases, with 11 bases between. This clone has a handful of counts. The assay was immunoSEQ multiplex PCR, and TCRdb's table has in-frame clones only and misses some. The sample records about 44,000 clones, 76% being singletons. V usage is TRBV7-6 and J usage is TRBJ2-7; D is uncertain. The TCR comes from an adult in good health and CMV-seronegative. Sequenced material: memory CD4+ T cells from blood. DNA for the CDR3: TGTGCCAGCAGCAAACTCGAGAACTACGAGCAGTACTTC. Translated: CASSKLENYEQYF.